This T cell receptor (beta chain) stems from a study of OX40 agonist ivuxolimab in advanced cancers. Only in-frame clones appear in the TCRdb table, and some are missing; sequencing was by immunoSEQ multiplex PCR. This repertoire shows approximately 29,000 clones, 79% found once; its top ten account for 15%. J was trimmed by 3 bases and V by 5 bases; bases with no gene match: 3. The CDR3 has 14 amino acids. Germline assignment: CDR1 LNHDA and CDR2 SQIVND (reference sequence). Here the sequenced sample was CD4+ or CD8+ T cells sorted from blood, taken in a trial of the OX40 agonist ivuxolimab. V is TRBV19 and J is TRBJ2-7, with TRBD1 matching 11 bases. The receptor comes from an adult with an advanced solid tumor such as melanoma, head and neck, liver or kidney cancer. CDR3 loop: CASSRDRGIYEQYF. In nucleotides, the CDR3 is TGTGCCAGTAGTCGGGACAGGGGGATCTACGAGCAGTACTTC.